The rows below give T cell receptor beta chains drawn from one sample of a study of T cell responses to AZD1222 COVID-19 vaccine. Only in-frame clones appear in the TCRdb table, and some are missing; sequencing was by immunoSEQ multiplex PCR. Of around 150,000 clones in the sample, approximately 93% are singletons; the top ten hold 1% to 1.5%. Source: peripheral blood, taken 28 days after the second AZD1222 dose. These TCRs come from an adult who received the AZD1222 COVID-19 vaccine. The conserved cysteine and the conserved F or W are not part of the CDR3 here. Each record gives: V gene, D gene, J gene, CDR3 protein. The D gene is left open where the match is weak.

V gene: TRBV28
D gene: -
J gene: TRBJ1-2
CDR3 protein: ASRINRDDYGYT

V gene: TRBV9
D gene: TRBD1
J gene: TRBJ1-1
CDR3 protein: ASNPTDRAAF

V gene: TRBV5-1
D gene: -
J gene: TRBJ1-1
CDR3 protein: ASSSHQNTEAF

V gene: TRBV6-5
D gene: -
J gene: TRBJ2-7
CDR3 protein: ASTRLPGPMGEQY

V gene: TRBV6-5
D gene: TRBD2
J gene: TRBJ2-5
CDR3 protein: ASSWTSGETQY

V gene: TRBV5-1
D gene: -
J gene: TRBJ2-7
CDR3 protein: ASSRDGNGLEQY

V gene: TRBV4-1
D gene: -
J gene: TRBJ2-1
CDR3 protein: ASSQDRDFDPSYNEQF

V gene: TRBV4-2
D gene: -
J gene: TRBJ2-1
CDR3 protein: ASSQDSGSYNEQF

V gene: TRBV7-9
D gene: TRBD2
J gene: TRBJ2-2
CDR3 protein: ASTDSGGPNTGELF

V gene: TRBV11-3
D gene: TRBD1
J gene: TRBJ2-5
CDR3 protein: ASSAAGWGQGQETQY

V gene: TRBV27
D gene: TRBD1
J gene: TRBJ2-3
CDR3 protein: APGDRVTDTQY

V gene: TRBV6-5
D gene: -
J gene: TRBJ2-1
CDR3 protein: ASSPREKANEQF

V gene: TRBV27
D gene: -
J gene: TRBJ1-4
CDR3 protein: ASSHTTGITNEKLF

V gene: TRBV18
D gene: -
J gene: TRBJ1-1
CDR3 protein: ASSSTSGGMNTEAF

V gene: TRBV24-1
D gene: -
J gene: TRBJ2-1
CDR3 protein: ATSDLVGGGDSTNEQF

V gene: TRBV2
D gene: TRBD2
J gene: TRBJ2-7
CDR3 protein: ASYRGTSGRGSYEQY

V gene: TRBV19
D gene: TRBD1
J gene: TRBJ2-7
CDR3 protein: ASSASGTGKGEQY

V gene: TRBV28
D gene: TRBD2
J gene: TRBJ2-5
CDR3 protein: ASRTSGVYQETQY

V gene: TRBV2
D gene: -
J gene: TRBJ2-6
CDR3 protein: ASRDLGVLANVLT

V gene: TRBV24-1
D gene: -
J gene: TRBJ2-1
CDR3 protein: ATSDRRDFSNEQF

V gene: TRBV6-1
D gene: TRBD1
J gene: TRBJ2-2
CDR3 protein: ASSERTGAGELF

V gene: TRBV6-5
D gene: -
J gene: TRBJ1-1
CDR3 protein: ASSLRVGLNTEAF

V gene: TRBV7-2
D gene: TRBD1
J gene: TRBJ1-3
CDR3 protein: ASSLPGQVDGNTIY

V gene: TRBV28
D gene: TRBD1
J gene: TRBJ2-7
CDR3 protein: ASRSYRGPSSYEQY

V gene: TRBV2
D gene: TRBD1
J gene: TRBJ2-7
CDR3 protein: ASSPLGQGTYEQY

V gene: TRBV28
D gene: TRBD2
J gene: TRBJ2-1
CDR3 protein: ASSSPGLAGVNEQF

V gene: TRBV18
D gene: -
J gene: TRBJ2-1
CDR3 protein: ASSPPRLGSEQF

V gene: TRBV4-1
D gene: -
J gene: TRBJ1-5
CDR3 protein: ASSQVSGYNQPQH

V gene: TRBV6-1
D gene: TRBD2
J gene: TRBJ2-1
CDR3 protein: ASSDLAGPRNEQF

V gene: TRBV3-1/TRBV3-2
D gene: -
J gene: TRBJ1-2
CDR3 protein: ASRGVTANYGYT

V gene: TRBV6-5
D gene: -
J gene: TRBJ1-1
CDR3 protein: ASSFSRVATEAF

V gene: TRBV27
D gene: -
J gene: TRBJ1-5
CDR3 protein: ASSSNYGGRGNQPQH

V gene: TRBV27
D gene: TRBD1
J gene: TRBJ2-7
CDR3 protein: ASKTGTGVLEQY

V gene: TRBV2
D gene: -
J gene: TRBJ1-6
CDR3 protein: ASRGTGTHWRESNSPLH

V gene: TRBV27
D gene: -
J gene: TRBJ2-1
CDR3 protein: ASGDGGSYNEQF

V gene: TRBV3-1/TRBV3-2
D gene: -
J gene: TRBJ1-2
CDR3 protein: ASSPRGPFNYGYT

V gene: TRBV28
D gene: TRBD2
J gene: TRBJ2-3
CDR3 protein: ASKPFSGRASGTDTQY

V gene: TRBV7-9
D gene: -
J gene: TRBJ1-6
CDR3 protein: ASSPLTNAVGSPLH

V gene: TRBV28
D gene: -
J gene: TRBJ1-6
CDR3 protein: ASRNGRAYNSPLH

V gene: TRBV7-2
D gene: TRBD2
J gene: TRBJ2-7
CDR3 protein: ASSLSAGAISPSYEQY

V gene: TRBV20-1
D gene: -
J gene: TRBJ1-5
CDR3 protein: SASQGYSNQPQH

V gene: TRBV5-4
D gene: TRBD1
J gene: TRBJ1-6
CDR3 protein: ASSSGTGSYNSPLH